This T cell receptor beta chain was identified during a study of OX40 agonist ivuxolimab in advanced cancers. Overall study context: From about 23 to 85 years was the age range, with a mean of approximately 58 years, and 70% to 85% were male.

Blood sampling was done at baseline, cycle 4 day 1, and cycle 7 day 1. Germline CDR1 is LNHDA and CDR2 is SQIVND (reference sequence). V was shortened by 1 base and J by 2 bases, with 8 bases between the two germline ends. The CDR3 sequence is 15 residues long. The assay was immunoSEQ multiplex PCR, and TCRdb's table has in-frame clones only and misses some. The table records approximately 68,000 clones, under 95% of them present only once. The sequencing used CD4+ or CD8+ T cells sorted from blood, collected in a trial of the OX40 agonist ivuxolimab. The J gene is TRBJ2-2, the V gene TRBV19; D remains ambiguous. This clonotype originated in an adult with an advanced solid tumor such as melanoma, head and neck, liver or kidney cancer. CDR3 region: CASSIARDNTGELFF. CDR3 DNA sequence: TGTGCCAGTAGTATAGCCCGAGATAACACCGGGGAGCTGTTTTTT.